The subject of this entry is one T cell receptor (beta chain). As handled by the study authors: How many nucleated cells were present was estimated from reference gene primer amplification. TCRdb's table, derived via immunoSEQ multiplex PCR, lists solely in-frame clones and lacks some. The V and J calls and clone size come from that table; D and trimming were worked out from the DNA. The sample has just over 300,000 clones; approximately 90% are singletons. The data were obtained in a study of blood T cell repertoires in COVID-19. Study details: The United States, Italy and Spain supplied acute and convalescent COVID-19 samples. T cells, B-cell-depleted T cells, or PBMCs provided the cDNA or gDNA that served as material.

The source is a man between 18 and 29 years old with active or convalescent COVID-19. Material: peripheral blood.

CDR3 residues: CASSSGEQETQYF. CDR3 DNA sequence: TGTGCCAGCAGCTCGGGGGAACAAGAGACCCAGTACTTC. The chain combines TRBV3-1 (or the pseudogene TRBV3-2) with TRBJ2-5, with D perhaps matching TRBD2 (6 bases). V was clipped by 5 bases and J by 2 bases, with 9 bases between them. Germline CDR1 reads LGHDT; CDR2 reads YNNKEL (reference sequence). The CDR3 runs to 13 residues.